This record looks at one TCR beta chain sequence and its context. Its antigen is still unknown. Within one base of it there is no much larger clone, and no base qualities were kept. Libraries were constructed by the immunoSEQ multiplex PCR assay. For the multiplex PCR, a mixture combining 60 forward primers for TCR Vbeta segments and 13 reverse primers for TCR Jbeta segments was used. Amplification of the CDR3 region of rearranged TCR beta genes was performed with a multiplex PCR assay on genomic DNA. The Illumina HiSeq System was used to sequence the amplified TCR beta libraries as 87-base-pair reads. As for the authors' bioinformatics: A later analysis counted about 82 million unique TCR beta chains across the 650 to 800 repertoires, and some 11 million of these chains were shared by at least two donors. Raw reads were error-corrected and collapsed into unique sequences by a nearest-neighbor algorithm in which closely related sequences were merged to remove PCR and sequencing errors. CDR3 sequences were aligned to IMGT reference sequences to assign V, D and J gene segments. For a sequence to be retained, a match of at least six nucleotides was required to both a V gene segment and a J gene segment. A rearrangement counted as productive if the CDR3 had no stop codons and remained in frame with V and J, and every other rearrangement counted as non-productive. Following IMGT convention, CDR3 was defined as the stretch from the second conserved V-encoded cysteine up to the conserved J-encoded phenylalanine. The earlier analysis of a few hundred of the donors excluded any sequence lacking an unambiguous match to a single V gene segment. An earlier analysis of 587 of the donors called V segments functional above 56.7% productive rearrangements and segregating when the between-donor standard deviation exceeded 5%. A statistical classification framework was built for diagnosing cytomegalovirus status from the catalog of TCR beta chain sequences. In a later analysis, TCR nucleotide sequences were compared against IMGT/GENE-DB human TR gene sequences so that V and J genes could be assigned. In a later analysis, CDR3 sequences and most-parsimonious VDJ recombination scenarios were assigned using the TCRdist pipeline. A later analysis defined each TCR beta chain by its CDR3 amino acid sequence plus V-gene family, and excluded reads lacking a unique V-gene family. To address suspected cross-contamination and a sequencing artifact, a later analysis removed 450 to 700 highly shared, low-generation-probability nucleotide sequences. In a later analysis, a clonal expansion index was calculated for each public chain from normalized within-repertoire ranks of inferred template counts. In a later analysis, generation probabilities were computed with a VDJ recombination model fitted to out-of-frame rearrangements, and the resulting probabilities were checked against IGoR. In a later analysis, TCR-TCR, TCR-HLA and TCR-CMV co-occurrence was scored with hypergeometric tests, and a repertoire-size bias correction was applied to TCR pairs. In a later analysis, false discovery rates were estimated by permuting HLA or CMV assignments 20 times. In a later analysis, co-occurring TCRs were grouped using DBSCAN, and TCRdist sequence similarity was added for clustering within HLA-allele-positive subsets. Repertoires with fewer than 30,000 or more than 120,000 public chains, plus five repertoires with anomalous nucleotide sharing, were excluded from co-occurrence clustering. The table was pulled from immuneACCESS by TCRdb, which kept in-frame rearrangements only. Such tables lose some clones; where checked, under half of the loss comes from unresolved V genes, and the rest has no known cause. V, J and clone size derive from that table, while D and trimming were established from the DNA sequence. This sample gives roughly 150,000 clones in total; 82% of them show up just once. Together, the top ten hold more than 7% of the sample.

The cohort was made up of approximately 700 healthy bone marrow donors. Cohort members were all nominally healthy when sampled, although unrecorded immune exposures were likely present. The donor tested CMV seropositive and was one of the 289 seropositive cohort members. Every donor gave a peripheral blood sample, and the peripheral blood mononuclear cells from that sample were used for TCR beta sequencing. The Qiagen DNeasy Blood Extraction Kit was used to extract genomic DNA from the blood cell samples. This record belongs to a study of cytomegalovirus exposure and HLA in healthy donors (dated by TCRdb to 2016 to 2017). Some background on the complete study: In an earlier analysis of several hundred of the donors, around 300 Gb of sequence data and 120 million or so unique TCR beta sequences from 180 million or so T cells were reported. An early release that covered about 600 HLA-typed donors contained 250 to 350 gigabases of sequencing data and approximately 85 million unique TCR sequences. Of the 300 to 500 genotyped donors, 80% to 90% were placed in the genetic ancestry cluster associated with self-reported Caucasian donors. The study was designed to test whether signatures of past pathogen exposure could be identified by cataloging public T cell receptors. Using immunosequencing, the study profiled T cell repertoires from about 620 subjects and related those repertoires to cytomegalovirus serostatus. Besides the first cohort of 666 subjects, a separate validation cohort made up of roughly 120 different subjects was used. High-throughput TCR immunosequencing, statistical association of individual TCRs with disease status, and machine learning were combined to predict cytomegalovirus infection status. A later analysis re-analyzed previously published TCR beta repertoires from 660 or so donors and added high-resolution HLA genotyping to study TCR occurrence patterns. In the later analysis, no new phenotypic data were used to find candidate immune exposures; instead, reliance was placed on TCR beta sequences and their occurrence across donors. An earlier analysis of some 500 of the donors applied high-throughput TCR beta sequencing to assess whether each TCR beta V gene segment acted as functional or pseudogenic. Alongside the repertoire data, information on donor age, sex, ethnicity and CMV serostatus was compiled. A later genetic analysis took genome-wide SNP genotypes for about 55% of the 666 donors and used that subset as a discovery cohort. Every repertoire in the discovery cohort had been generated on one and the same sequencing platform. Both class I and class II loci were covered by HLA typing, at four-digit resolution. The number of donors typed differed by locus, with about 629-630 for A, B, C, DRB1 and DQB1, 522 for DQA1, some 570 for DPA1, and roughly 450 for DPB1. Roughly 5 DR-DQ haplotypes were handled as single units for association and clustering, since linkage in the cohort was strong. Among around 400 genotyped donors of the cohort, an average of approximately 240,000 unique TCR beta nucleotide sequences was sequenced per donor, of which roughly 17% were non-productive.

On the study overall, not on this receptor specifically: Only TCR beta chains were sequenced in this cohort, and the absence of alpha or paired-chain data limited detectable features. When HLA alleles, especially DR and DQ, strongly co-occurred, attributing TCR associations to individual alleles was difficult. Immune exposure information for the cohort was limited to CMV serostatus. Roughly uniform sequencing depth across donors was assumed in presence/absence analyses, although this assumption may not hold. In an earlier analysis of 587 of the donors, most TCR beta V segments were observed in productive rearrangements about 90% or about 30% of the time, broadly matching IMGT annotations. Because HLA typing was unavailable for some donors at each locus, only the typed subset was used in association tests. Linkage disequilibrium might explain the correlated functional status among segregating V segments, but an unknown experimental factor could not be ruled out. V-gene and J-gene trimming of TCR beta chains was associated with a missense DCLRE1C variant in a later genetic analysis, and the association was replicated in an independent cohort. Across donors, most TCR sequences were observed very rarely, whereas some public TCRs were present in many individuals. Compared with the roughly 600-donor mean, donors in an Asian-associated ancestry cluster had fewer N-insertions in productive TCRs, according to a later genetic analysis. The authors suggested that the approach could potentially be generalized to other disease states and immunological phenotypes. The 87-base-pair reads could not distinguish some IMGT-functional V segments, including TRBV6-2 and TRBV6-3, so those segments were excluded. The sequencing pipeline was judged likely to have produced a cluster of highly shared sequence variants as a technical artifact. Because counts were too low, some 16 rarely observed V segments, including chromosome 9 orphons, were excluded from the earlier analysis of roughly 580 of the donors. A few of the identified cytomegalovirus-associated TCR beta chains were confirmed in vitro to be specific for cytomegalovirus antigens. In a later analysis, HLA-associated TCR beta chains showed more clonal expansion and lower generation probabilities than non-associated chains that were equally common. A later analysis found that TCR association rates varied across HLA loci, with DRB1 alleles showing the most associated TCRs and HLA-C alleles the fewest. According to a later analysis, most CMV-associated TCR beta chains appeared to be HLA-restricted, and the HLA associations seemed to be driven largely by CMV exposure. A further reported finding was that TCR beta sequences accurately predicted the HLA-A and HLA-B alleles for most subjects in the first cohort. Cytomegalovirus status was reported to be diagnosed by the classifier with high specificity and sensitivity in both the original and validation cohorts. A later analysis reported that several top co-occurrence clusters appeared linked to parvovirus B19, influenza, CMV and Epstein-Barr virus. A later analysis associated about 17,000 TCR beta sequences with specific HLA alleles at a false discovery rate of 0.05. The study listed 164 TCR beta chains as associated with cytomegalovirus.

For this chain, trimming is 2 bases at the V end and 1 base at the J end, and the number of junction bases without a gene match is 5. The CDR3 runs 17 residues from the cysteine to the phenylalanine. Of all the DNA, just the CDR3 is kept, 51 bases in frame from base 1. As encoded in the germline V gene, CDR1 is LGHNA while CDR2 is YSLEER. The material sequenced was PBMCs. The TCR comes from a male donor in good health and CMV-seropositive. The V and J genes are TRBV4-3 and TRBJ1-3; 10 central bases correspond to TRBD1. The sequence in DNA is TGCGCCAGCAGCCAACAGACAGGGGGCCTTTCTGGAAACACCATATATTTT. The encoded protein is CASSQQTGGLSGNTIYF.